The clone carrying this T cell receptor beta chain has a count of ten or more. This sample stems from a study of beta chain features in type 1 diabetes. The authors reverse transcribed all of the isolated RNA, so sequencing captured expressed TCRB transcripts. The data were produced by immunoSEQ multiplex PCR, yet TCRdb's version contains in-frame clones alone and is incomplete. The data contain about 320,000 clones, approximately 14% of them seen just once; the ten biggest clones take up about 6.6%. CDR1 is ENHRY, CDR2 SYGVKD, per germline. V lost 6 bases, J lost 0 bases, and 5 bases stayed unmatched. The length of the CDR3 is 15 residues.

This TCR derives from a man aged 25-45 years in good health. J is TRBJ2-3 and V is TRBV10-3; 8 bases are shared with TRBD2. Sequencing input: central memory CD4+ T cells from blood. The chain's CDR3 is CAIRAGTRSTDTQYF. CDR3 nucleotides: TGTGCCATCAGGGCCGGGACTAGAAGCACAGATACGCAGTATTTT.